Listed below are T cell receptor beta chains from one sample, sequenced in a study of T cells in Graves' hyperthyroidism and ophthalmopathy. TCRdb re-called the multiplex PCR reads with MiXCR, one entry per CDR3 protein. This sample carries a few hundred thousand distinct CDR3 sequences, 15% of them seen once, and the ten largest clones take about 30%. Sequenced material: blood. These receptors came from a woman in her twenties or thirties with Graves' hyperthyroidism. CDR3s include the opening cysteine and the closing phenylalanine or tryptophan. The D gene is left open where the match is weak. Clone size is shown for a subset of rows, as once, few, many or a class of expanded clone.

j_call v_call clone_size d_call cdr3_length cdr3_aa cdr3_nt
TRBJ2-1 TRBV30 many TRBD2 15 CAWKRGSGRLNEQFF TGTGCCTGGAAACGGGGGAGCGGGAGGCTGAATGAGCAGTTCTTC
TRBJ2-7 TRBV6-1 few TRBD2 14 CASSEPAGGGEQYF TGTGCCAGCAGTGAACCCGCGGGAGGGGGCGAGCAGTACTTC
TRBJ2-2 TRBV27 many TRBD1 14 CATHRGRGTGELFF TGTGCCACCCACAGGGGTCGGGGCACCGGGGAGCTGTTTTTT
TRBJ2-1 TRBV10-3 NA NA 15 CAISVSSEIYNEQFF TGTGCCATCAGTGTAAGTAGCGAGATTTACAATGAGCAGTTCTTC
TRBJ2-5 TRBV5-4 many NA 15 CASSLNLGGQETQYF TGTGCCAGCAGCTTAAACTTGGGGGGCCAAGAGACCCAGTACTTC
TRBJ1-1 TRBV7-8 many NA 15 CASSLGGQMNTEAFF TGTGCCAGCAGCTTAGGGGGACAAATGAACACTGAAGCTTTCTTT
TRBJ2-2 TRBV5-5 NA TRBD2 16 CASSLSGRASTGELFF TGTGCCAGCAGCTTGAGTGGGAGGGCAAGCACCGGGGAGCTGTTTTTT
TRBJ2-7 TRBV6-6 many NA 15 CASSYRRQSGYEQYF TGTGCCAGCAGTTACCGTAGACAGTCGGGCTACGAGCAGTACTTC
TRBJ2-1 TRBV7-3 NA NA 15 CASSLMLTRESEQFF TGTGCCAGCAGCTTAATGCTAACTCGGGAAAGTGAGCAGTTCTTC
TRBJ2-1 TRBV6-1 NA TRBD1 15 CASSLFRDRIYEQFF TGTGCCAGCAGTCTTTTTCGGGACAGAATATACGAGCAGTTCTTC
TRBJ2-3 TRBV7-3 many TRBD2 18 CASSLTTSGTSGTDTQYF TGTGCCAGCAGCCTAACTACCTCCGGGACTAGCGGCACAGATACGCAGTATTTT
TRBJ2-1 TRBV20-1 many TRBD2 14 CSVGREGVYNEQFF TGCAGTGTCGGGCGGGAGGGCGTATACAATGAGCAGTTCTTC
TRBJ1-2 TRBV29-1 few NA 13 CSVPNTGDYGYTF TGCAGCGTTCCCAATACAGGAGACTATGGCTACACCTTC
TRBJ1-5 TRBV2 few NA 13 CASGADSNQPQHF TGTGCCAGCGGTGCAGATAGCAATCAGCCCCAGCATTTT
TRBJ1-5 TRBV6-1 NA TRBD1 15 CASSADRGHGQPQHF TGTGCCAGCAGTGCGGACAGGGGGCACGGTCAGCCCCAGCATTTT
TRBJ2-3 TRBV28 many TRBD1 14 CASKRQGFTDTQYF TGTGCCAGTAAACGACAGGGATTCACAGATACGCAGTATTTT
TRBJ1-5 TRBV5-1 few NA 14 CASSNDSPGQPQHF TGCGCCAGCAGTAACGACAGCCCAGGTCAGCCCCAGCATTTT
TRBJ2-4 TRBV7-2 many NA 17 CASSLPVTRGAKNIQYF TGTGCCAGCAGCTTACCTGTCACCAGAGGTGCCAAAAACATTCAGTACTTC
TRBJ2-3 TRBV9 few TRBD1 16 CASSSGGADSTDTQYF TGTGCCAGCAGTTCAGGGGGCGCAGACAGCACAGATACGCAGTATTTT
TRBJ1-1 TRBV10-1 many NA 14 CASSVGPLNTEAFF TGCGCCAGCAGTGTAGGGCCGCTGAACACTGAAGCTTTCTTT
TRBJ2-7 TRBV6-2/TRBV6-3 many NA 14 CASNSLGPTYEQYF TGTGCCAGCAACAGCTTGGGTCCTACCTACGAGCAGTACTTC
TRBJ2-5 TRBV5-1 NA TRBD1 16 CASSLVRDRGGKTQYF TGCGCCAGCAGCTTGGTACGGGACAGGGGAGGAAAGACCCAGTACTTC
TRBJ2-3 TRBV29-1 few NA 13 CSVAHGSPDTQYF TGCAGCGTTGCCCACGGTTCTCCGGATACGCAGTATTTT
TRBJ1-5 TRBV27 many TRBD1 15 CASSPGTDGRQPQHF TGTGCCAGCAGTCCCGGGACAGACGGACGTCAGCCCCAGCATTTT
TRBJ2-1 TRBV27 NA NA 18 CASSLSRGDRPAYNEQFF TGTGCCAGCAGTTTATCGCGGGGAGACAGGCCCGCCTACAATGAGCAGTTCTTC
TRBJ1-1 TRBV30 few TRBD1 14 CAWTPDRENTEAFF TGTGCCTGGACCCCGGACAGGGAAAACACTGAAGCTTTCTTT
TRBJ2-7 TRBV27 many TRBD2 15 CASSLRRQGGDEQYF TGTGCCAGCAGTTTACGTCGGCAGGGAGGGGACGAGCAGTACTTC
TRBJ2-3 TRBV3-1 few NA 13 CASSQAKWKAQYF TGTGCCAGCAGCCAAGCTAAATGGAAGGCGCAGTATTTT
TRBJ2-1 TRBV9 few TRBD2 16 CASSVGDSGIYNEQFF TGTGCCAGCAGCGTAGGTGATAGCGGGATCTACAATGAGCAGTTCTTC
TRBJ2-1 TRBV7-9 many NA 14 CASSPYGTYNEQFF TGTGCCAGCAGCCCATATGGCACCTACAATGAGCAGTTCTTC
TRBJ2-7 TRBV27 NA NA 12 CASSTTGDEQYF TGTGCCAGCAGTACCACGGGAGACGAGCAGTACTTC
TRBJ1-1 TRBV7-2 many NA 13 CASSLEADTEAFF TGTGCCAGCAGCTTAGAGGCGGACACTGAAGCTTTCTTT
TRBJ2-1 TRBV10-3 NA NA 15 CAISGGVGLYNEQFF TGTGCCATCAGTGGGGGGGTAGGCTTATACAATGAGCAGTTCTTC
TRBJ2-1 TRBV18 many NA 13 CASSPPMNNEQFF TGTGCCAGCTCACCACCGATGAACAATGAGCAGTTCTTC
TRBJ1-1 TRBV11-2 many TRBD1 14 CASSPGQGGTEAFF TGTGCCAGCAGCCCGGGACAGGGCGGCACTGAAGCTTTCTTT
TRBJ1-2 TRBV11-2 NA NA 15 CASSPMGEPPYGYTF TGTGCCAGCAGTCCTATGGGGGAGCCACCTTATGGCTACACCTTC
TRBJ2-5 TRBV12-3/TRBV12-4 few TRBD1 17 CASMDRGTGPKGETQYF TGTGCCAGCATGGATAGGGGGACAGGTCCCAAGGGAGAGACCCAGTACTTC
TRBJ2-7 TRBV25-1 NA TRBD1 12 CASSETGFEQYF TGTGCCAGCAGTGAGACAGGGTTCGAGCAGTACTTC
TRBJ2-1 TRBV2 few NA 13 CASSDFSGLEQFF TGTGCCAGCAGTGATTTTTCGGGTCTTGAGCAGTTCTTC
TRBJ1-1 TRBV30 many NA 14 CAWSVPGGNTEAFF TGTGCCTGGAGTGTACCGGGGGGGAACACTGAAGCTTTCTTT
TRBJ2-2 TRBV12-3/TRBV12-4 NA NA 13 CASRDGYTGELFF TGTGCCAGCAGGGACGGGTACACCGGGGAGCTGTTTTTT
TRBJ1-5 TRBV27 NA NA 13 CASSLRGIQPQHF TGTGCCAGCAGTTTGCGGGGGATTCAGCCCCAGCATTTT
TRBJ2-7 TRBV30 few NA 13 CAWSARFYHEQYF TGTGCCTGGAGCGCTAGGTTTTACCACGAGCAGTACTTC
TRBJ1-1 TRBV2 NA TRBD1 14 CASREGQGKAEAFF TGTGCCAGCAGGGAAGGACAGGGGAAAGCTGAAGCTTTCTTT
TRBJ1-1 TRBV29-1 many NA 12 CSVGFTNTEAFF TGCAGCGTTGGATTCACAAACACTGAAGCTTTCTTT
TRBJ1-5 TRBV27 many NA 16 CASSPSGTDSNQPQHF TGTGCCAGCAGTCCGTCGGGGACGGATAGCAATCAGCCCCAGCATTTT
TRBJ2-5 TRBV11-2 few NA 14 CASTVARTVTTQYF TGTGCCAGCACCGTAGCACGGACAGTTACTACCCAGTACTTC
TRBJ1-3 TRBV12-3/TRBV12-4 NA TRBD1 15 CASSFDRVSGNTIYF TGTGCCAGCAGTTTCGACAGGGTCTCTGGAAACACCATATATTTT
TRBJ1-1 TRBV28 many NA 15 CASSSPGLSNTEAFF TGTGCCAGCAGTTCTCCGGGACTCTCGAACACTGAAGCTTTCTTT
TRBJ2-2 TRBV6-2/TRBV6-3 few TRBD1 17 CASWGTGEESNTGELFF TGTGCCAGCTGGGGGACAGGTGAAGAATCGAACACCGGGGAGCTGTTTTTT
TRBJ2-5 TRBV20-1 many TRBD2 14 CSALGTSGWETQYF TGCAGTGCCCTAGGGACTAGCGGATGGGAGACCCAGTACTTC
TRBJ2-1 TRBV7-8 NA TRBD2 17 CASSVLLLLAGGHEQFF TGTGCCAGCAGCGTGTTACTTTTACTAGCGGGAGGCCATGAGCAGTTCTTC
TRBJ2-7 TRBV28 many TRBD1 16 CASSFGGTGFSHEQYF TGTGCCAGCAGCTTTGGGGGGACAGGGTTTAGCCACGAGCAGTACTTC